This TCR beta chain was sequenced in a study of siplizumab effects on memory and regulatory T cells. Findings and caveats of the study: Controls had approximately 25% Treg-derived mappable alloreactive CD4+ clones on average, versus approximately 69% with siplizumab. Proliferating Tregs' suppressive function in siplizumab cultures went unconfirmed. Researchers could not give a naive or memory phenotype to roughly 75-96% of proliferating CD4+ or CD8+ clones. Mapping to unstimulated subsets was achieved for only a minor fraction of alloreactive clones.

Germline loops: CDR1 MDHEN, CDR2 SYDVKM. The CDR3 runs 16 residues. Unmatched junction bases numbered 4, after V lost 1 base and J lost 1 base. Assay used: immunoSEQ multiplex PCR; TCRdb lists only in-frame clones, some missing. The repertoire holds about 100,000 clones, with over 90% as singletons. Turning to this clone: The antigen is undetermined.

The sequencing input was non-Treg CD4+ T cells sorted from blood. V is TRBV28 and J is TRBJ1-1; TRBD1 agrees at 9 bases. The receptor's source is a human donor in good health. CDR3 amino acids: CASSLFQGQGNTEAFF. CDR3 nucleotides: TGTGCCAGCAGTTTATTCCAGGGACAGGGGAACACTGAAGCTTTCTTT.